This TCR beta chain was identified in a study of shared clonotypes between healthy human individuals. Study-level information: Three plates were used per donor for CD4 naive, three for CD4 memory, two for CD8 naive and one for CD8 memory.

CD45RO-negative cells were positively selected for CCR7, leaving out terminally differentiated effector memory CD45RA+ cells. Measured with immunoSEQ multiplex PCR; TCRdb has only the in-frame clones, and not every one. The data contain a few hundred thousand clones, 95% to 96% of them singletons. Whole-study results and caveats: Blood alone was sampled, and tissue repertoires likely differ. Several donors shared 5% to 5.5% of their naive CD4 clonotypes.

J was trimmed by 1 base and V by 6 bases; bases with no gene match: 16. Germline V gene data show CDR1 as LNHDA and CDR2 as SQIVND (reference sequence). The CDR3 runs 18 residues. This clone has just one count. What it binds is not known. This chain uses TRBV19 with TRBJ2-7, with 9 nucleotides matching TRBD2. This receptor was taken from a woman in her twenties or thirties in good health. The sample was naive CD8+ T cells sorted from blood. CDR3 residues: CASSPRADLAGVSYEQYF. CDR3 DNA sequence: TGTGCCAGTAGCCCGAGAGCAGATTTAGCGGGAGTTTCCTACGAGCAGTACTTC.